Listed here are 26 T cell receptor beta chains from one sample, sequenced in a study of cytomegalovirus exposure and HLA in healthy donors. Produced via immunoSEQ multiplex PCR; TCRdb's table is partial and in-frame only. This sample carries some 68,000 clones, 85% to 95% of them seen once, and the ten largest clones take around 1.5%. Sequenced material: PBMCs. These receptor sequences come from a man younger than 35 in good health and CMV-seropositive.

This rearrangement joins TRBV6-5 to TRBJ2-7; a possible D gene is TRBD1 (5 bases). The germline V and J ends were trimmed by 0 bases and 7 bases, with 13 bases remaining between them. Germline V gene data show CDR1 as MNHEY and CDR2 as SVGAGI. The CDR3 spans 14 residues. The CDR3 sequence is CASSYSGQGEEQYF. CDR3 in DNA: TGTGCCAGCAGTTACTCTGGGCAGGGTGAAGAGCAGTACTTC.

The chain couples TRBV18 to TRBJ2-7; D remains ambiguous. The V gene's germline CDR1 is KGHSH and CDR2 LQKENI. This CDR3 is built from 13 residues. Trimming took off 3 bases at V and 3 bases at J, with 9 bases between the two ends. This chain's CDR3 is CASSPAVGYEQYF. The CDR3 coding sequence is TGTGCCAGCTCACCTGCGGTGGGCTACGAGCAGTACTTC.

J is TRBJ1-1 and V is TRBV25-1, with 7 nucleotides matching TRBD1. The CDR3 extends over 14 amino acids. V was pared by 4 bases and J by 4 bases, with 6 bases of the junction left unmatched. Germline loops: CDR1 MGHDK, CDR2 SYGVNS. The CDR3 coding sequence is TGTGCCAGCAGTGGTCAGGGGGTCAGCACTGAAGCTTTCTTT. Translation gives CASSGQGVSTEAFF.

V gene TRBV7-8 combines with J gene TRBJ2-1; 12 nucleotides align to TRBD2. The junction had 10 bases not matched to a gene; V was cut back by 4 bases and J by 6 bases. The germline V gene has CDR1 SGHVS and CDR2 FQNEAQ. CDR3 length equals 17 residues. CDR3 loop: CASSSYRLAGEINEQFF. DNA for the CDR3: TGTGCCAGCAGCTCATATCGACTAGCGGGAGAGATCAATGAGCAGTTCTTC.

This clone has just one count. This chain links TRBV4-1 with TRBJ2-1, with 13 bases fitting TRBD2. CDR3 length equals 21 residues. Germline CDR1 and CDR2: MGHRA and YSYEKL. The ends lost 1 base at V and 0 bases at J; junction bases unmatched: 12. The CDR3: CASSQGSLRTSGGPSYNEQFF. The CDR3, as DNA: TGCGCCAGCAGCCAAGGGAGCCTCCGGACTAGCGGGGGACCCTCCTACAATGAGCAGTTCTTC.

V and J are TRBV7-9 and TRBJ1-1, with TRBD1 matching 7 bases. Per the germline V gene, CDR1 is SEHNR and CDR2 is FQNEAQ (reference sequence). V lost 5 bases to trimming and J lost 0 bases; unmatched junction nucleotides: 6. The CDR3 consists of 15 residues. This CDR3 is CASSPPQGMNTEAFF. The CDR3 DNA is TGTGCCAGCAGCCCCCCACAGGGGATGAACACTGAAGCTTTCTTT.

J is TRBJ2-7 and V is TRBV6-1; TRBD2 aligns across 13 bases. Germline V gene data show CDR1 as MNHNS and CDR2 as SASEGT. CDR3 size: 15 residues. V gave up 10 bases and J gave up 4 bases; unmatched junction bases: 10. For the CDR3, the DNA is TGTGCCACCACTAGCGGGGGGGCATCGGATTACGAGCAGTACTTC. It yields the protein CATTSGGASDYEQYF.

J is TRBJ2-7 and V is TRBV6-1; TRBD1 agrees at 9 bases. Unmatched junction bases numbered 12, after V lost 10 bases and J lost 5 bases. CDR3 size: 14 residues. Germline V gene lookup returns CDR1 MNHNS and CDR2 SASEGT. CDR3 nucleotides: TGTGCCATTTCCCCGGGACAGGGACCTGACGAGCAGTACTTC. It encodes CAISPGQGPDEQYF.

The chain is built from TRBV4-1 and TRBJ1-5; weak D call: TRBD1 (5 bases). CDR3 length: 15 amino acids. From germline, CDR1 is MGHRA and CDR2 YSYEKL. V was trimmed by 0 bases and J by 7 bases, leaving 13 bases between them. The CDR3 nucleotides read TGCGCCAGCAGCCAAGAGGGCCGGGGGGACCAGCCCCAGCATTTT. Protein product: CASSQEGRGDQPQHF.

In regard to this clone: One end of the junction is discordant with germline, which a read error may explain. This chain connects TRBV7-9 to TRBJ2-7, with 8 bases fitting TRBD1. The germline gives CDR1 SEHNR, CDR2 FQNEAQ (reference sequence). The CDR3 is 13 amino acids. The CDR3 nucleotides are TGTGCCAGCAGCTTAAGAGATCAGGGACAGGCGCACTTC. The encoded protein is CASSLRDQGQAHF.

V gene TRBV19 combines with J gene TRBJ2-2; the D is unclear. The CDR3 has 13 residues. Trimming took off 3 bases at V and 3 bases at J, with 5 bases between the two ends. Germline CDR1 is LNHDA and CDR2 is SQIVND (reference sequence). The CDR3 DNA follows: TGTGCCAGTAGTATGGCCTACACCGGGGAGCTGTTTTTT. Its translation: CASSMAYTGELFF.

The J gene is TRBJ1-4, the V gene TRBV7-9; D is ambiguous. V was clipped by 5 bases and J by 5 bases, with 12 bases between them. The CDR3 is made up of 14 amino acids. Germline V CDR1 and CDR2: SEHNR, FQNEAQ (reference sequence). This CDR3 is CASSPTQANEKLFF. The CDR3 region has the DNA TGTGCCAGCAGCCCCACCCAGGCAAATGAAAAACTGTTTTTT.

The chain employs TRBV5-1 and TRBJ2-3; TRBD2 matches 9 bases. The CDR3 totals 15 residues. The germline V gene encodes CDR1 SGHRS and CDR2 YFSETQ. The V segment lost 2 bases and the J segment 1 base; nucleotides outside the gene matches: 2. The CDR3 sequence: CASSFSGSRTDTQYF. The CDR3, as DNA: TGCGCCAGCAGCTTTAGCGGGAGCCGCACAGATACGCAGTATTTT.

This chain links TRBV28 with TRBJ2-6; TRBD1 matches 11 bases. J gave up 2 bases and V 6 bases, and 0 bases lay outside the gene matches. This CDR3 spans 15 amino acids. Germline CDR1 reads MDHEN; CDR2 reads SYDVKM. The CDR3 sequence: CASRDRGPGANVLTF. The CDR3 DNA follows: TGTGCCAGCAGGGACAGGGGGCCTGGGGCCAACGTCCTGACTTTC.

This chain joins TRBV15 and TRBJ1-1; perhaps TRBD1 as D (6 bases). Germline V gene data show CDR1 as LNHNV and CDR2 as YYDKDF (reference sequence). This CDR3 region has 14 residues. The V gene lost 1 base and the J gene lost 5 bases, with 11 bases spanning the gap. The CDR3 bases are TGTGCCACCAGCAGAGTGGGGGGGCGGACTGAAGCTTTCTTT. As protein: CATSRVGGRTEAFF.

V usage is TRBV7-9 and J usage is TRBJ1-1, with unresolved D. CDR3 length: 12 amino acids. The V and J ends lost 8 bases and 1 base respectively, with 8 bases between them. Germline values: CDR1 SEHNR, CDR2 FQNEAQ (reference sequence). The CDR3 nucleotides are TGTGCCAGCCAAGCTCAGAACACTGAAGCTTTCTTT. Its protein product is CASQAQNTEAFF.

DNA of the CDR3: TGTGCCAGCAGCCAACGAGAAGCTAATATGATGTTGGAGACCCAGTACTTC. The encoded protein is CASSQREANMMLETQYF. This sequence joins TRBV14 and TRBJ2-5; D remains ambiguous. The ends were cut back, 2 bases at V and 5 bases at J, with 21 bases in the middle. Germline CDR1 and CDR2: SGHDN and FVKESK. CDR3 size: 17 residues. Based on the CDR3 plus reference TRBV14 and TRBJ2-5, the full variable domain is EAGVTQFPSHSVIEKGQTVTLRCDPISGHDNLYWYRRVMGKEIKFLLHFVKESKQDESGMPNNRFLAERTGGTYSTLKVQPAELEDSGVYFCASSQREANMMLETQYFGPGTRLLVL.

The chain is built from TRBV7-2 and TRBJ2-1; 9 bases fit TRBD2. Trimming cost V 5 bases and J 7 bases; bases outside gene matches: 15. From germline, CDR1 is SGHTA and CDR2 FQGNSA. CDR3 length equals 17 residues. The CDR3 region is CASSPQLGAGGKNEQFF. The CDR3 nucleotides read TGTGCCAGCAGCCCCCAGTTAGGAGCGGGGGGAAAAAATGAGCAGTTCTTC.

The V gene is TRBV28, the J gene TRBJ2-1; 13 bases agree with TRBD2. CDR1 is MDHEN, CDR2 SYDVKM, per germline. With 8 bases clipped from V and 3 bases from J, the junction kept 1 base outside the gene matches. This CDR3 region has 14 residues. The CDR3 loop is CASGTSGDYNEQFF. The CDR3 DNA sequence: TGTGCCAGCGGGACTAGCGGGGACTACAATGAGCAGTTCTTC.

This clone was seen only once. The CDR3 sequence is CASSKPGSCNYGYTF. In nucleotides, the CDR3 is TGTGCCAGCAGCAAGCCAGGGTCTTGTAACTATGGCTACACCTTC. J is TRBJ1-2 and V is TRBV21-1; TRBD1 is taken as the D call from the table, unchecked against the DNA. TRBV21-1 is reported as a pseudogene. This CDR3 has 15 residues.

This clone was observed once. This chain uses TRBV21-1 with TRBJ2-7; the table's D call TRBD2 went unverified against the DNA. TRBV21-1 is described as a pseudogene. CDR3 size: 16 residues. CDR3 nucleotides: TGTGCCAGCAGCAAAACACTAGCGGGGGGTGCCTACGAGCAGTACTTC. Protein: CASSKTLAGGAYEQYF.

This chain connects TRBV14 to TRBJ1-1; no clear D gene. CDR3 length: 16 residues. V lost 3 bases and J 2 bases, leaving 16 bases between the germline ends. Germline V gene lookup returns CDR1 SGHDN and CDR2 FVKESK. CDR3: CASSHVWGEGNTEAFF. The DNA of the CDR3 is TGTGCCAGCAGCCACGTGTGGGGAGAAGGCAACACTGAAGCTTTCTTT.

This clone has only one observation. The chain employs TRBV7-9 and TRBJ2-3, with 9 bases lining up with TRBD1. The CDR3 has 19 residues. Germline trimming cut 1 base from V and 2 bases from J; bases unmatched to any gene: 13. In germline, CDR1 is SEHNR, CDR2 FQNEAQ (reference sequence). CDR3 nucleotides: TGTGCCAGCAGCTTAGGGACAGGGGATCCCAGTGGGTTCACAGATACGCAGTATTTT. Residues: CASSLGTGDPSGFTDTQYF.

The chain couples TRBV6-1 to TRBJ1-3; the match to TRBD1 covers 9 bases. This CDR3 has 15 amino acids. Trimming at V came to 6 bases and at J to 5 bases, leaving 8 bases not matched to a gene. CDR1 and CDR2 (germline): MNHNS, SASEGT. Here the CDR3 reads CASRRDRADRNTIYF. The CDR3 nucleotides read TGTGCCAGCAGGCGGGACAGGGCTGATAGAAACACCATATATTTT.

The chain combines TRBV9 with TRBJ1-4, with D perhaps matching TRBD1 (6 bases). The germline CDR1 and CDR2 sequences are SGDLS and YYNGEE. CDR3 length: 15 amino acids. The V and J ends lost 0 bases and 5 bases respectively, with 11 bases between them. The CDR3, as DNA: TGTGCCAGCAGCGTAGTTCACAGGGAGAATGAAAAACTGTTTTTT. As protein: CASSVVHRENEKLFF.

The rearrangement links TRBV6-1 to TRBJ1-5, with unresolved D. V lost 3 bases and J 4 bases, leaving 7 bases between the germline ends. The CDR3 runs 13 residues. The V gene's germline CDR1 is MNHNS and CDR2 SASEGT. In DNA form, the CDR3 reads TGTGCCAGCAGTGAGAGAACTAATCAGCCCCAGCATTTT. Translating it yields CASSERTNQPQHF.